These 19 T cell receptor beta chains originate from one sample sequenced in a study of cytomegalovirus exposure and HLA in healthy donors. 60 Vbeta and 13 Jbeta primers were used in PCR. The data were produced by immunoSEQ multiplex PCR, yet TCRdb's version contains in-frame clones alone and is incomplete. The sample records some 76,000 clones, more than 65% being singletons. Material for sequencing was PBMCs. The receptor source for this set is a male donor in good health and CMV-seropositive.

The chain carries TRBV5-1 and TRBJ2-5, with 12 bases lining up with TRBD2. The V and J ends lost 2 bases and 3 bases, in that order; junction bases with no gene match: 5. CDR3 length: 16 residues. Germline-derived CDR1 and CDR2 are SGHRS and YFSETQ. The CDR3: CASSLSPSGREETQYF. The CDR3 region has the DNA TGCGCCAGCAGCTTAAGTCCTAGCGGGAGGGAAGAGACCCAGTACTTC.

This sequence joins TRBV29-1 and TRBJ2-7; 13 positions agree with TRBD2. The CDR3 is 15 residues long. V lost 5 bases, J lost 4 bases, and 8 bases stayed unmatched. The germline V gene encodes CDR1 SQVTM and CDR2 ANQGSEA. The CDR3 protein is CSVSGTSGARYEQYF. CDR3 coding DNA: TGCAGCGTTTCCGGGACTAGCGGGGCACGGTACGAGCAGTACTTC.

This clone was found once. This chain links TRBV5-1 with TRBJ1-4, with D maybe TRBD1 (6 bases). The V gene lost 3 bases and the J gene lost 3 bases, with 12 bases spanning the gap. This CDR3 is built from 15 residues. Germline CDR1 and CDR2: SGHRS and YFSETQ. The CDR3 region has the DNA TGCGCCAGCAGCTGGGGAGGGGGTCCTAATGAAAAACTGTTTTTT. It translates to CASSWGGGPNEKLFF.

This chain links TRBV10-3 with TRBJ2-3, with 8 bases fitting TRBD2. This CDR3 is built from 15 residues. The germline CDR1 and CDR2 sequences are ENHRY and SYGVKD. V shed 0 bases and J 3 bases; nucleotides not matched to a gene: 2. CDR3 loop: CAISESASGTDTQYF. The CDR3 bases are TGTGCCATCAGTGAGTCCGCTAGCGGGACAGATACGCAGTATTTT.

The sample holds one count of this clone. The J gene is TRBJ2-5, the V gene TRBV7-2; D unresolved. This CDR3 is 16 amino acids long. CDR1 is SGHTA, CDR2 FQGNSA, per germline. Trimming removed 5 bases at V and 1 base at J, with 17 bases between. The CDR3 DNA is TGTGCCAGCAGCGTCGGCTCGACATCCCGCCAAGAGACCCAGTACTTC. It is translated as CASSVGSTSRQETQYF.

In the case of this clone: Other nucleotide sequences from this sample produce the same CDR3. The chain recombines TRBV4-2 with TRBJ2-5, with D possibly matching TRBD1 (5 bases). From germline, CDR1 is LGHNA and CDR2 YNFKEQ. The germline V and J ends were trimmed by 3 bases and 5 bases, with 13 bases remaining between them. The CDR3 is 14 amino acids. DNA for the CDR3: TGTGCCAGCAGCCAGGATAGGGGTTCGGAGACCCAGTACTTC. Translated, it gives CASSQDRGSETQYF.

The genes are TRBV7-3 and TRBJ2-5; 11 bases fit TRBD1. The CDR3 sequence is 16 residues long. Losses at the gene ends were 1 base for V and 5 bases for J; bases not matched to a gene: 6. Germline CDR1 is SGHTA and CDR2 is FQGTGA. The CDR3 reads CASSLMGTGGVETQYF. For the CDR3, the DNA is TGTGCCAGCAGCTTAATGGGGACAGGGGGTGTGGAGACCCAGTACTTC.

This clone has a handful of counts. The rearrangement links TRBV14 to TRBJ1-2; TRBD1 is a possible D gene (6 bases). Germline assignment: CDR1 SGHDN and CDR2 FVKESK. Trimming removed 5 bases at V and 4 bases at J, with 11 bases between. The CDR3 totals 13 residues. The chain's CDR3 is CASSVAGAYGYTF. In DNA, the CDR3 is TGTGCCAGCAGCGTGGCAGGGGCCTATGGCTACACCTTC.

The gene calls are TRBV4-2 and TRBJ1-2; D is possibly TRBD1 (5 bases). The CDR3 has 15 amino acids. CDR1 LGHNA and CDR2 YNFKEQ come from the germline V gene. Trimming took 0 bases from V and 7 from J, leaving 15 bases between them. The CDR3 region has the DNA TGTGCCAGCAGCCAAGATGGGTCAGGGATCGGTGGCTACACCTTC. Translated: CASSQDGSGIGGYTF.

This chain joins TRBV6-4 and TRBJ2-2; 8 bases are a match to TRBD2. Per the germline V gene, CDR1 is MRHNA and CDR2 is SNTAGT. The CDR3 has 16 residues. With 3 bases clipped from V and 1 base from J, the junction kept 4 bases outside the gene matches. The CDR3 nucleotides are TGTGCCAGCAGTGAGCATCTAGCGGGGAACACCGGGGAGCTGTTTTTT. Protein sequence: CASSEHLAGNTGELFF.

The chain couples TRBV28 to TRBJ2-7; 13 nucleotides align to TRBD2. Germline V CDR1 and CDR2: MDHEN, SYDVKM. The CDR3 length is 18 residues. Trimming cost V 6 bases and J 3 bases; bases outside gene matches: 14. The CDR3 sequence: CASSPGTSGVKILYEQYF. The CDR3 DNA sequence: TGTGCCAGCAGCCCCGGGACTAGCGGGGTCAAAATACTCTACGAGCAGTACTTC.

Concerning this clone: The same CDR3 also results from other DNA sequences found in this sample. The chain combines TRBV7-3 with TRBJ2-1; TRBD2 aligns across 10 bases. The CDR3 covers 12 residues. V shed 2 bases, J shed 15 bases, and the junction held 4 bases outside the gene matches. CDR1 and CDR2 (germline): SGHTA, FQGTGA. CDR3 in DNA: TGTGCCAGCAGCTTACTAGCGGGAGCCCCGTTCTTC. This gives the protein CASSLLAGAPFF.

This clone was found a few times. The gene calls are TRBV19 and TRBJ2-1, with a possible D match to TRBD2 (5 bases). CDR1 LNHDA and CDR2 SQIVND come from the germline V gene (reference sequence). This CDR3 is 12 amino acids long. Trimming removed 7 bases at V and 3 bases at J, with 7 bases between. As DNA, the CDR3 is TGTGCCAGTACCCGGGACTACAATGAGCAGTTCTTC. As protein: CASTRDYNEQFF.

The chain is built from TRBV19 and TRBJ1-1; D is possibly TRBD1 (5 bases). Germline values: CDR1 LNHDA, CDR2 SQIVND (reference sequence). Between the trimmed V and J ends, which lost 3 bases and 6 bases, there was a span of 11 bases. The CDR3 has 13 amino acids. The CDR3 nucleotides read TGTGCCAGTAGTATGTGGGGGGGATCTGAAGCTTTCTTT. Translation gives CASSMWGGSEAFF.

In its sample, this clone was seen a few times. The genes are TRBV9 and TRBJ1-5; D is perhaps TRBD1 (6 bases). There are 17 residues in the CDR3. The ends were cut back, 2 bases at V and 0 bases at J, with 15 bases in the middle. Germline loops: CDR1 SGDLS, CDR2 YYNGEE. The DNA for the CDR3 is TGTGCCAGCAGCGTTTCAGGGGACGATCATAGCAATCAGCCCCAGCATTTT. Its protein product is CASSVSGDDHSNQPQHF.

This clone was observed a few times. The DNA for the CDR3 is TGTGCCAGTAGTATTCAGGGGAACTATGGCTACACCTTC. Translating gives CASSIQGNYGYTF. The chain employs TRBV19 and TRBJ1-2; D may be TRBD1 (6 bases). There are 13 residues in the CDR3. Trimming left V 3 bases short and J 2 bases short, with 7 bases between. Germline-derived CDR1 and CDR2 are LNHDA and SQIVND (reference sequence).

Here the CDR3 reads CASSIVRTSGRTDTQYF. The DNA of the CDR3 is TGTGCCAGTAGTATAGTTAGGACTAGCGGACGCACAGATACGCAGTATTTT. This rearrangement joins TRBV19 to TRBJ2-3; 10 positions agree with TRBD2. CDR3 size: 17 residues. Germline V gives CDR1 LNHDA, CDR2 SQIVND (reference sequence). Trimming took 1 base from V and 1 from J; bases not matched to a gene: 5.

This clone has only one observation. The gene calls are TRBV10-3 and TRBJ2-1; 11 positions match TRBD1. The V gene's germline CDR1 is ENHRY and CDR2 SYGVKD. The CDR3 has 14 residues. DNA for the CDR3: TGTGCTTGCTCCGGGCGGGACAGGGGGGCTGAGCAGTTCTTC. Protein product: CACSGRDRGAEQFF.

V gene TRBV5-1 combines with J gene TRBJ2-7; D not resolved. The germline CDR1 and CDR2 sequences are SGHRS and YFSETQ. The CDR3 length is 12 residues. V was clipped by 4 bases and J by 0 bases, with 5 bases between them. This chain's CDR3 is CASSPSSYEQYF. The DNA of the CDR3 is TGCGCCAGCAGCCCCAGCTCCTACGAGCAGTACTTC.